Listed below are T cell receptor beta chains from one sample, sequenced in a study of T cell repertoires in cytomegalovirus infection. These receptors are not linked to any known antigen. A single record per CDR3 protein comes from TCRdb applying MiXCR to the reads. Found here are 650,000 to 850,000 distinct CDR3 sequences, just under 30% of them singletons; the top ten hold under 15%. The source was cultured CD8+ T cells from PBMCs, collected from culture after CMV antigen stimulation. These receptors were taken from a human donor in good health (CMV status not recorded). Some clones in this sample may be carry-over from other donors' samples. Each CDR3 is given with its conserved first and last residue. A D gene is named only where the DNA matches it firmly. Some rows have no size entry. The others give once, few or many, or a class for an expanded clone.

size,J,V,D,DNA,CDR3
NA,TRBJ2-3,TRBV11-3,NA,TGTGCCAGCAGCTTAGGGCGGGGGCGGACCACAGATACGCAGTATTTT,CASSLGRGRTTDTQYF
NA,TRBJ2-4,TRBV7-6,TRBD1,TGTGCCAGCAGCTACTCCGACAGGGGCGTAGCCAAAAACATTCAGTACTTC,CASSYSDRGVAKNIQYF
NA,TRBJ2-7,TRBV20-1,NA,TGCAGTGCTAGTGACAGCTCCTACGAGCAGTACTTC,CSASDSSYEQYF
many,TRBJ1-4,TRBV7-8,NA,TGTGCCAGCAGCTTGACAGACTGGGTAGAAAAACTGTTTTTT,CASSLTDWVEKLFF
many,TRBJ2-5,TRBV9,NA,TGTGCCAGCAGCCCCCGGACAGTCCCAGGGAGAGAGACCCAGTACTTC,CASSPRTVPGRETQYF
NA,TRBJ2-1,TRBV7-6,NA,TGTGCCAGCAGCTTAGCGGAAGGCTCCTACAATGAGCAGTTCTTC,CASSLAEGSYNEQFF
few,TRBJ2-5,TRBV28,NA,TGTGCCAGCAGTCCAGCCGGGACACAGTACCAAGAGACCCAGTACTTC,CASSPAGTQYQETQYF
few,TRBJ2-3,TRBV24-1,TRBD1,TGTGCCACCAGTGCTCCGGGACAGGGGGCCACAGATACGCAGTATTTT,CATSAPGQGATDTQYF
NA,TRBJ2-6,TRBV7-6,TRBD1,TGTGCCAGCAGCTTATTCATCTACGGGGTAACCCGTGACAGGGTAGAATCTGGGGCCAACGTCCTGACTTTC,CASSLFIYGVTRDRVESGANVLTF
few,TRBJ2-5,TRBV6-5,TRBD2,TGTGCCAGCAGTTACTTCCGATCGGTGGGAGCGGGACAAGAGACCCAGTACTTC,CASSYFRSVGAGQETQYF
NA,TRBJ2-2,TRBV19,TRBD1,TGTGCCAGTAGTAGGGGGACAGGGAGCTTCACCGGGGAGCTGTTTTTT,CASSRGTGSFTGELFF
NA,TRBJ1-4,TRBV7-9,NA,TGTGCCAGCAGCTTACGGGACGGGAATGAAAAACTGTTTTTT,CASSLRDGNEKLFF
many,TRBJ2-7,TRBV6-1,TRBD1,TGTGCCAGCAGTGAAGAGGGGACAGACTCCTACGAGCAGTACTTC,CASSEEGTDSYEQYF
many,TRBJ1-6,TRBV2,NA,TGTGCCAGCAGTGACCAGGGAAATTCACCCCTCCACTTT,CASSDQGNSPLHF
NA,TRBJ2-1,TRBV20-1,NA,TGCAGTGCTAGAGATAGGGCAGCGGTTTTAGTTTATGAGCAGTTCTTC,CSARDRAAVLVYEQFF
few,TRBJ2-1,TRBV4-1,NA,TGCGCCAGCAGCCCAAGGACGGGACCTTACAATGAGCAGTTCTTC,CASSPRTGPYNEQFF
few,TRBJ2-2,TRBV2,NA,TGTGCCAGCAGTGGAAGAGGGGACCCCACCGGGGAGCTGTTTTTT,CASSGRGDPTGELFF
many,TRBJ2-1,TRBV7-8,TRBD1,TGTGCCAGCAGCCCAGGGGGGACAGGGTTCTACAATGAGCAGTTCTTC,CASSPGGTGFYNEQFF
NA,TRBJ2-1,TRBV2,NA,TGTGCCAGCGTGGCCTATGGCGGCTACAATGAGCAGTTCTTC,CASVAYGGYNEQFF
few,TRBJ1-5,TRBV27,NA,TGTGCCAGCAGTCTCGGGACACCAAATCAGCCCCAGCATTTT,CASSLGTPNQPQHF
NA,TRBJ2-3,TRBV12-3/TRBV12-4,TRBD1,TGTGCCAGCAGCCCCGGGACAGGGTCGTCAGATACGCAGTATTTT,CASSPGTGSSDTQYF
NA,TRBJ2-1,TRBV6-2/TRBV6-3,NA,TGTGCCAGCAAAAAGGTCGGGAATGAGCAGTTCTTC,CASKKVGNEQFF
NA,TRBJ2-4,TRBV4-3,NA,TGCGCCAGCAGCCAAGATCAGGGCGGTCCTAGTCTCGGGGACATTCAGTACTTC,CASSQDQGGPSLGDIQYF
few,TRBJ1-5,TRBV27,TRBD1,TGTGCCAGCAGTTTATCGAACAGGGGAGGTCAGCCCCAGCATTTT,CASSLSNRGGQPQHF
few,TRBJ1-4,TRBV5-6,NA,TGTGCCAGCAGCTTTGAAGAGAATGAAAAACTGTTTTTT,CASSFEENEKLFF
NA,TRBJ2-2,TRBV5-1,NA,TGCGCCAGCAGCTTGTATCCGGGAAACACCGGGGAGCTGTTTTTT,CASSLYPGNTGELFF
NA,TRBJ2-1,TRBV12-3/TRBV12-4,NA,TGTGCCAGCAGCAGTACGGGGGTCGCCTACGATGAGCAGTTCTTC,CASSSTGVAYDEQFF
many,TRBJ2-7,TRBV12-3/TRBV12-4,NA,TGTGCCAGCAGTTCCCCGAGGAGCTCCTACGAGCAGTACTTC,CASSSPRSSYEQYF
few,TRBJ2-5,TRBV28,TRBD1,TGTGCCAGCAGAGAACTGGGACAGCAGGAGACCCAGTACTTC,CASRELGQQETQYF
NA,TRBJ2-1,TRBV12-3/TRBV12-4,NA,TGTGCCAGCAGTCCAAAGCGGTACAATGAGCAGTTCTTC,CASSPKRYNEQFF
few,TRBJ1-1,TRBV14,NA,TGTGCCAGCAGCTTCGGGACGACCACTGAAGCTTTCTTT,CASSFGTTTEAFF
once,TRBJ1-1,TRBV10-3,NA,TGTGCCATCAGTGAGTCAGTAAAGAACACTGAAGCTTTCTTT,CAISESVKNTEAFF
few,TRBJ2-1,TRBV7-8,NA,TGTGCCAGCAGCTTAGGAAGGCCCCGCTACAATGAGCAGTTCTTC,CASSLGRPRYNEQFF
many,TRBJ1-2,TRBV5-5,NA,TGTGCCAGCAGCTTGGAAGGAGACTATGGCTACACCTTC,CASSLEGDYGYTF
NA,TRBJ1-3,TRBV9,NA,TGTGCCAGCAGCGTTGGCGACCTCCGCTCTGGAAACACCATATATTTT,CASSVGDLRSGNTIYF
many,TRBJ1-5,TRBV12-3/TRBV12-4,TRBD1,TGTGCCAGCAGTTTCCAACCCGGGACAGTAAATCAGCCCCAGCATTTT,CASSFQPGTVNQPQHF
NA,TRBJ2-1,TRBV5-1,TRBD1,TGCGCCAGCAGCCCGAGCGGACAGGGGTTCGACAATGAGCAGTTCTTC,CASSPSGQGFDNEQFF
NA,TRBJ2-1,TRBV20-1,TRBD1,TGCAGTGCTAGAGTAAGACAGGGGCTCCACTGCAATGAGCAGTTCTTC,CSARVRQGLHCNEQFF
few,TRBJ2-5,TRBV25-1,NA,TGTGCCAGCAGTGAATACCCCTCTCGATCCGAGACCCAGTACTTC,CASSEYPSRSETQYF
few,TRBJ2-5,TRBV12-3/TRBV12-4,NA,NA,CASSLERDKRETQYF
many,TRBJ2-5,TRBV7-6,NA,TGTGCCAGCAGCTTAGAACGGGGGAAAAAGACCCAGTACTTC,CASSLERGKKTQYF
NA,TRBJ2-7,TRBV20-1,NA,TGCAGTGCTAGAGATAGGGCCTACGAGCAGTACTTC,CSARDRAYEQYF
many,TRBJ1-5,TRBV6-1,NA,TGTGCCAGCACCAGAAAGGCCCAGAGCAATCAGCCCCAGCATTTT,CASTRKAQSNQPQHF
NA,TRBJ1-6,TRBV4-1,NA,TGCGCCAGCAGCCCTAAACAGGGAGCTTCAGATTCACCCCTCCACTTT,CASSPKQGASDSPLHF
NA,TRBJ2-3,TRBV5-1,NA,TGCGCCAGCAGCTGGGGGGACGCTAGCACAGATACGCAGTATTTT,CASSWGDASTDTQYF
NA,TRBJ2-5,TRBV9,TRBD2,TGTGCCTTCCGGACTAGCGGGGGCCTTGCCCAAGAGACCCAGTACTTC,CAFRTSGGLAQETQYF